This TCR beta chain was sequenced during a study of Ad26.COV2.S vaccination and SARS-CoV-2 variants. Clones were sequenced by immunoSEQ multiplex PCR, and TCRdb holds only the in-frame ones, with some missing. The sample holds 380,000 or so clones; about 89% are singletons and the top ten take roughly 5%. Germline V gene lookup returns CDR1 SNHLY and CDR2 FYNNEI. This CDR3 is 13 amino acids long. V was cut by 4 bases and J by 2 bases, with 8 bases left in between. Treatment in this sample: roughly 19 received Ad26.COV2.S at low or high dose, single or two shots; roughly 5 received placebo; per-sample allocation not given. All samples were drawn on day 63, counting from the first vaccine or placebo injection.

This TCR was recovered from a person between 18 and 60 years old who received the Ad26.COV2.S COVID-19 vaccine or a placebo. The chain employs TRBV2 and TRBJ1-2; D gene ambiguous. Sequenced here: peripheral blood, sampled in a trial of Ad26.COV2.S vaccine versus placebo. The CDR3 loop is CASSGGINYGYTF. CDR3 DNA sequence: TGTGCCAGCAGTGGAGGGATAAACTATGGCTACACCTTC.